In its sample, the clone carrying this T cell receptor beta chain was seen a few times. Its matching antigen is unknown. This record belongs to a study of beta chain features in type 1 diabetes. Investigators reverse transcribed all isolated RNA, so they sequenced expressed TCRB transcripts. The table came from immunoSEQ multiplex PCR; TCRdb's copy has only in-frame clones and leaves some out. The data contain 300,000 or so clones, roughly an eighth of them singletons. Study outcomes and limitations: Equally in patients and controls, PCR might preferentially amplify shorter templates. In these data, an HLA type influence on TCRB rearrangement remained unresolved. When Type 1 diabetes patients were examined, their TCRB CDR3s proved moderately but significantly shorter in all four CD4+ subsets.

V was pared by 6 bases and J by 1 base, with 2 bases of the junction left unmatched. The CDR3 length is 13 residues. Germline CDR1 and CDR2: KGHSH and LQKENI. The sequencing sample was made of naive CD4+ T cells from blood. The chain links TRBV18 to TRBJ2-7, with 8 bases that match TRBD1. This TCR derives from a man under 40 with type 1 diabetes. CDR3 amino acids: CASSRDRSYEQYF. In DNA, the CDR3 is TGTGCCAGCTCTCGGGACAGGTCCTACGAGCAGTACTTC.